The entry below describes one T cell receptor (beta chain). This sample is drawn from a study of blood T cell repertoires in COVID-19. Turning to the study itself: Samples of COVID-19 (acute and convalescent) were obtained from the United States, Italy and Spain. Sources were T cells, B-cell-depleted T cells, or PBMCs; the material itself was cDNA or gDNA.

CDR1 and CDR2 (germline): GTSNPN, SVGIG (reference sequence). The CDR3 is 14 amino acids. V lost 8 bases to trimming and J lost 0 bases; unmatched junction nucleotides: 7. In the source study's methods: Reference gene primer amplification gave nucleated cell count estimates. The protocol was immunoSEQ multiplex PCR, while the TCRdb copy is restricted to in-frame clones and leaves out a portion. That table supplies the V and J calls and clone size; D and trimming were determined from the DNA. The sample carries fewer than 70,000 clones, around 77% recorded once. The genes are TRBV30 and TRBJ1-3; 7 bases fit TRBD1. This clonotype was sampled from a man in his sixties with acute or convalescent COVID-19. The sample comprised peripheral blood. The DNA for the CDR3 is TGTGCCACTCGGAACAGGGGCTCTGGAAACACCATATATTTT. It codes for CATRNRGSGNTIYF.